The 12 T cell receptor beta chains listed next were all sequenced from one sample in a study of CD8 T cells in Susac syndrome. RNA in amounts of about 0.5 to 1 ug was reverse transcribed with random hexamers. TCRdb redid the calling of the immunoSEQ multiplex PCR reads with MiXCR, one entry per CDR3 protein. The table includes 78,000 or so distinct CDR3 sequences, about 95% detected once. Sequenced material: CD8+ T cells from PBMCs. These TCRs come from a human donor with multiple sclerosis.

This chain connects TRBV9 to TRBJ2-2; a weak D match, TRBD1 (6 bases). This CDR3 spans 16 amino acids. CDR1 SGDLS and CDR2 YYNGEE come from the germline V gene. V shed 1 base and J shed 3 bases, with 13 bases lying between them. CDR3 nucleotide sequence: TGTGCCAGCAGCGTAAACAGGGAATCGGACACCGGGGAGCTGTTTTTT. It encodes CASSVNRESDTGELFF. The whole variable domain, filled in from reference TRBV9 and TRBJ2-2, reads DSGVTQTPKHLITATGQRVTLRCSPRSGDLSVYWYQQSLDQGLQFLIQYYNGEERAKGNILERFSAQQFPDLHSELNLSSLELGDSALYFCASSVNRESDTGELFFGEGSRLTVL.

The rearrangement joins TRBV7-6 to TRBJ1-1; D possibly corresponds to TRBD1 (5 bases). This CDR3 is 13 amino acids long. From germline, CDR1 is SGHVS and CDR2 FNYEAQ. Trimming stripped 5 bases from V and 1 base from J, with 8 bases between. The DNA of the CDR3 is TGTGCCAGCAGCCCTGGGACGAACACTGAAGCTTTCTTT. Translation: CASSPGTNTEAFF.

This chain links TRBV19 with TRBJ2-5; 11 bases fit TRBD2. CDR1 is LNHDA and CDR2 is SQIVND in the germline V gene (reference sequence). V dropped 0 bases and J dropped 2; count of bases not matched to a gene: 8. CDR3 size: 18 residues. CDR3 nucleotide sequence: TGTGCCAGTAGTATAGATACTAGCGGGAGCGGTCTACAAGAGACCCAGTACTTC. Residues: CASSIDTSGSGLQETQYF.

J is TRBJ2-7 and V is TRBV27; 7 positions agree with TRBD1. CDR3 length: 16 residues. V lost 6 bases, J lost 0 bases, and 11 bases stayed unmatched. Germline V gene lookup returns CDR1 MNHEY and CDR2 SMNVEV (reference sequence). CDR3 bases: TGTGCCAGCAGCCGACTCGGACAGGAGAGCTCCTACGAGCAGTACTTC. This codes for CASSRLGQESSYEQYF.

CDR3 DNA: TGTGCCAGCCTTGGTTCCTACGAGCAGTACTTC. It encodes CASLGSYEQYF. The V and J genes are TRBV2 and TRBJ2-7; no clear D gene. The CDR3 consists of 11 residues. CDR1 is SNHLY and CDR2 is FYNNEI in the germline V gene. Deletions cut 8 bases from V and 1 base from J, with 6 bases between.

In its sample, this clonotype was seen once. The DNA for the CDR3 is TGTGCCAGCAGTAATTTGGGGCAGATTGGCTACACCTTC. This codes for CASSNLGQIGYTF. The chain joins TRBV6-5 to TRBJ1-2; a possible D gene is TRBD1 (5 bases). Deletions cut 5 bases from V and 7 bases from J, with 14 bases between. The CDR3 loop spans 13 amino acids. Germline V lookup: CDR1 MNHEY, CDR2 SVGAGI.

The chain employs TRBV7-9 and TRBJ2-3; TRBD2 matches 10 bases. The germline V gene encodes CDR1 SEHNR and CDR2 FQNEAQ (reference sequence). V lost 0 bases and J lost 0; bases outside the gene matches: 6. This CDR3 is built from 18 residues. As DNA, the CDR3 is TGTGCCAGCAGCTTAGCCCTAGCGGGGGTTTCTAGCACAGATACGCAGTATTTT. Amino acids: CASSLALAGVSSTDTQYF.

The V and J genes are TRBV15 and TRBJ1-2; 9 nucleotides line up with TRBD1. The CDR3 is made up of 17 amino acids. The V segment lost 1 base and the J segment 4 bases; nucleotides outside the gene matches: 10. The germline V gene has CDR1 LNHNV and CDR2 YYDKDF (reference sequence). The chain's CDR3 is CATSRGGTGGLPYGYTF. The CDR3 nucleotides read TGTGCCACCAGCAGAGGCGGCACAGGGGGCCTTCCCTATGGCTACACCTTC.

The chain employs TRBV12-3 or TRBV12-4 and TRBJ2-7; D is undetermined. This CDR3 has 12 amino acids. Trimming removed 5 bases from V and 4 bases from J, with 9 bases in between. CDR3 loop: CASSGDAYEQYF. For the CDR3, the DNA is TGTGCCAGCAGTGGGGATGCTTACGAGCAGTACTTC.

The chain joins TRBV10-3 to TRBJ2-7; D ambiguous. This CDR3 is 11 amino acids long. Germline CDR1 is ENHRY and CDR2 is SYGVKD. Trimming left V 4 bases short and J 6 bases short, with 7 bases between. The CDR3 here is CAISVGPEQYF. CDR3 nucleotides: TGTGCCATCAGTGTCGGGCCCGAGCAGTACTTC.

V and J are TRBV5-1 and TRBJ2-1, with 7 bases fitting TRBD1. CDR3 size: 18 residues. J gave up 4 bases and V 2 bases, and 15 bases lay outside the gene matches. Germline-derived CDR1 and CDR2 are SGHRS and YFSETQ. The CDR3 DNA sequence: TGCGCCAGCAGCTTCACGTCCCAGGGACAGCCACCATACAATGAGCAGTTCTTC. It specifies CASSFTSQGQPPYNEQFF.

V is TRBV11-2 and J is TRBJ2-7, with D unresolved. This CDR3 is 15 amino acids long. V lost 7 bases and J lost 1, with 17 bases in between. The germline gives CDR1 SGHAT, CDR2 FQNNGV. For the CDR3, the DNA is TGTGCCAGCACCTACCTTGCGGACGGATCCTACGAGCAGTACTTC. This sequence encodes CASTYLADGSYEQYF.